This is a list of T cell receptor beta chains from one sample in a study of blood T cell repertoires in COVID-19. Clones were read by immunoSEQ multiplex PCR, and TCRdb kept only the in-frame ones, dropping some. The sample carries over 200,000 clones, 70% to 90% recorded once. Specimen: peripheral blood. These receptors were taken from a woman in her 30s with acute or convalescent COVID-19. Both conserved end residues are part of each CDR3. The D gene is left open where the match is weak. Clone size appears in some rows only: once, few, many, or a class for an expanded clone.

DNA,CDR3,size,J,D,V
TGTGCCAGCAGCCGAGGGGGGCCTTACAATGAGCAGTTCTTC,CASSRGGPYNEQFF,-,TRBJ2-1,-,TRBV7-8
TGTGCCAGCAGTGTTGCAGCGGAAGCTTTCTTT,CASSVAAEAFF,-,TRBJ1-1,-,TRBV25-1
TGTGCCAGCAGCTTAGGCGCAGGGCCCTCCGGAAACACCATATATTTT,CASSLGAGPSGNTIYF,few,TRBJ1-3,-,TRBV11-2
TGTGCCAGCAGCCAACTCAGGGGTTCGGGTGTGAGCATTCAGTACTTC,CASSQLRGSGVSIQYF,-,TRBJ2-4,-,TRBV7-2
TGTGCCACCAGTGAGACGGAGGGCTATGGCTACACCTTC,CATSETEGYGYTF,-,TRBJ1-2,-,TRBV24-1
TGTGCCAGCAAGTTTAGATGGGCGGGATTCTCCTCCTACGAGCAGTACTTC,CASKFRWAGFSSYEQYF,-,TRBJ2-7,-,TRBV27
TGTGCCAGCAGCGTTGGGGAGTACGGAAACACCATATATTTT,CASSVGEYGNTIYF,-,TRBJ1-3,-,TRBV9
TGCGCCAGCAGCCAAGATTTTCGAGCGGGAGTAAGGAATGAGCAGTTCTTC,CASSQDFRAGVRNEQFF,once,TRBJ2-1,TRBD2,TRBV4-3
TGTGCTAGTGGTCCATCCGGGGGGGCGACTTTT,CASGPSGGATF,-,TRBJ1-1,-,TRBV12-5
TGTGCCAGCAGCAAAAGGGGGGGCCCGGAAGCCTACGAGCAGTACTTC,CASSKRGGPEAYEQYF,once,TRBJ2-7,-,TRBV21-1
TGTGCCAGCAGTGTGGGAGAGGCCTACGAGCAGTACTTC,CASSVGEAYEQYF,-,TRBJ2-7,-,TRBV25-1
TGTGCCTGGGGGACAGAAAGCAATCAGCCCCAGCATTTT,CAWGTESNQPQHF,-,TRBJ1-5,TRBD1,TRBV30
TGTGCCAGCAGCCTAGGACTAGCGGGATCAGACGAGCAGTACTTC,CASSLGLAGSDEQYF,-,TRBJ2-7,TRBD2,TRBV7-2
TGTGCCAGTAGTATTTTGACAGGGGGCGGGAACACTGAAGCTTTCTTT,CASSILTGGGNTEAFF,-,TRBJ1-1,TRBD1,TRBV19
TGTGCCAGCAGCTTTAGCGGAGTTAATGAAAAACTGTTTTTT,CASSFSGVNEKLFF,many,TRBJ1-4,-,TRBV7-2
TGTGCCAGCAGCCCCCCCGGAGAGTGGACTGAAGCTTTCTTT,CASSPPGEWTEAFF,-,TRBJ1-1,-,TRBV11-2
TGTGCCAGCAGTTACCTGACAGGGATTATGAACACTGAAGCTTTCTTT,CASSYLTGIMNTEAFF,-,TRBJ1-1,TRBD1,TRBV6-5
TGTGCCAGTAGTATATACGGGACAGGGGTAGGCCAGCCCCAGCATTTT,CASSIYGTGVGQPQHF,-,TRBJ1-5,TRBD1,TRBV19
TGTGCCAGCAGTCAAGACAGGGGCCTCTATGGCTACACCTTC,CASSQDRGLYGYTF,-,TRBJ1-2,TRBD1,TRBV2
TGTGCCAGCACCTCATGGAGTGAGAGGGAGCTGTTTTTT,CASTSWSERELFF,once,TRBJ2-2,-,TRBV27
TGCGCCAGCAGCCAAGATTGGGGCGGGACGACAGATACGCAGTATTTT,CASSQDWGGTTDTQYF,-,TRBJ2-3,-,TRBV4-3
TGTGCCAGTAGAGATCAGGGGGGCGCGAGCACCGGGGAGCTGTTTTTT,CASRDQGGASTGELFF,-,TRBJ2-2,-,TRBV19
TGTGCCAGCAGCTTAGCGGCAGGGGGCGGCTACGAGCAGTACTTC,CASSLAAGGGYEQYF,few,TRBJ2-7,TRBD1,TRBV11-2
TGCAGCGTTGCCGAGGATACTCCCTACGAGCAGTACTTC,CSVAEDTPYEQYF,-,TRBJ2-7,-,TRBV29-1
TGTGCCAGCACCCTGGGACTCTCTGGGGCCAACGTCCTGACTTTC,CASTLGLSGANVLTF,-,TRBJ2-6,-,TRBV28
TGTGCCAGCAGCTTAAATGTAGCGGGACTTAATGAGCAGTACTTC,CASSLNVAGLNEQYF,-,TRBJ2-7,TRBD2,TRBV7-2
TGCAGCGTTGAACTCGTTAGCGGGAGGGCCTACAATGAGCAGTTCTTC,CSVELVSGRAYNEQFF,-,TRBJ2-1,TRBD2,TRBV29-1
TGTGCCAGCAGCCCTGGGAGCCCGACCGACAGGGGATTATTTTCACCCCTCCACTTT,CASSPGSPTDRGLFSPLHF,once,TRBJ1-6,-,TRBV21-1
TGCAGTGCTAGAGTAGTAGAGCAGTTCTTC,CSARVVEQFF,-,TRBJ2-1,-,TRBV20-1
TGTGCCACCAGTGGTAGGACTAGCGGGAGTTTGCCCTACAATGAGCAGTTCTTC,CATSGRTSGSLPYNEQFF,-,TRBJ2-1,TRBD2,TRBV24-1
TGTGCTAGTGGTTCCGAGCGGACAGGGTTCCACGAGCAGTACTTC,CASGSERTGFHEQYF,-,TRBJ2-7,TRBD1,TRBV12-5
TGTGCCAGCAGCCAAGATTTGAGGCAGCCCCAGCATTTT,CASSQDLRQPQHF,-,TRBJ1-5,-,TRBV3-1/TRBV3-2
TGTGCCAGCAGTTTTACAGGGGTCGGGGCCAACGTCCTGACTTTC,CASSFTGVGANVLTF,-,TRBJ2-6,TRBD1,TRBV6-2/TRBV6-3
TGTGCCAGTAGATGGGGACACTCGGTCAATCAGCCCCAGCATTTT,CASRWGHSVNQPQHF,-,TRBJ1-5,-,TRBV19
TGCAGTGCTAGTTTGCTAGCGGGAGTCGGGTCCTACAATGAGCAGTTCTTC,CSASLLAGVGSYNEQFF,-,TRBJ2-1,TRBD2,TRBV20-1
TGCGCCAGCAGCGGTGGGGGGACCTACGAGCAGTACTTC,CASSGGGTYEQYF,-,TRBJ2-7,-,TRBV5-1
TGTGCCAGCAGGCGCAACCAGGGGGCGGTGGATGGCTACACCTTC,CASRRNQGAVDGYTF,-,TRBJ1-2,TRBD1,TRBV6-6
TGTGCCAGAAGCTTAAAGGGGGCCCGGAACACTGAAGCTTTCTTT,CARSLKGARNTEAFF,once,TRBJ1-1,-,TRBV7-5
TGTGCCAGCAGCCAAGATGTAATAGCCGCAGATACGCAGTATTTT,CASSQDVIAADTQYF,-,TRBJ2-3,-,TRBV14
TGTGCCAGCAGCTTGCGACTAGCGGGAGAGGGCGGGGAGCTGTTTTTT,CASSLRLAGEGGELFF,-,TRBJ2-2,-,TRBV21-1
TGCGCCAGCAACGAAGGGGGCTTCCACGAGCAGTACTTC,CASNEGGFHEQYF,-,TRBJ2-7,TRBD1,TRBV5-1
TGTGCCACCAGTGACCGGGGACTAGCGGGAGGCTACGAGCAGTACTTC,CATSDRGLAGGYEQYF,-,TRBJ2-7,TRBD2,TRBV24-1
TGTGCCAGCAGCCAAAGACCCCCAGGAAGCTATGGCTACACCTTC,CASSQRPPGSYGYTF,-,TRBJ1-2,-,TRBV3-1/TRBV3-2
TGTGCCAGCAGCTTAGCGGACAGCATCTCTGGAAACACCATATATTTT,CASSLADSISGNTIYF,-,TRBJ1-3,-,TRBV7-2
TGTGCCAGCAGTGGACAGGGACCGGACAATGAGCAGTTCTTC,CASSGQGPDNEQFF,-,TRBJ2-1,-,TRBV21-1
TGTGCCAGCAGTGGTGGGGAGGGGTACAATGAGCAGTTCTTC,CASSGGEGYNEQFF,once,TRBJ2-1,TRBD2,TRBV25-1
TGTGCCAGCAGTTACTCGGAGGGGAGTGATGAAAAACTGTTTTTT,CASSYSEGSDEKLFF,-,TRBJ1-4,-,TRBV6-5
TGTGCCAGCAGCTGGTTAAGTAGCGGGATATACAATGAGCAGTTCTTC,CASSWLSSGIYNEQFF,-,TRBJ2-1,TRBD2,TRBV7-2
TGCGCCAGCAGCCTCGGGGTGCCCCTCTCTGGAAACACCATATATTTT,CASSLGVPLSGNTIYF,-,TRBJ1-3,-,TRBV4-3
TGTGCCAGTAGCCCACTAGCGGGCAACGGCCACGAGCAGTACTTC,CASSPLAGNGHEQYF,once,TRBJ2-7,TRBD2,TRBV19
TGTGCCACCCGGGGGTCGGCAGATACGCAGTATTTT,CATRGSADTQYF,-,TRBJ2-3,-,TRBV12-3/TRBV12-4
TGTGCCTGGAGTTCTTTCGGCTCTGGAAACACCATATATTTT,CAWSSFGSGNTIYF,-,TRBJ1-3,-,TRBV30
TGTGCCAGCAAACCCCGCGGGACGTACACTGAAGCTTTCTTT,CASKPRGTYTEAFF,-,TRBJ1-1,-,TRBV2